Below, one TCR beta chain is given with its context. This sample was taken from a study of blood T cell repertoires in COVID-19. This CDR3 spans 15 amino acids. V gave up 5 bases and J gave up 7 bases; unmatched junction bases: 13. Germline V gene data show CDR1 as SGHRS and CDR2 as YFSETQ. In the original workflow: Cell counts per sample came from amplifying reference gene primers. TCRdb's table, derived via immunoSEQ multiplex PCR, lists solely in-frame clones and lacks some. V and J calls and clone size follow that table, whereas D and trimming were derived from the DNA. Found here are roughly 250,000 clones, around 90% of them singletons; the top ten hold roughly 0.8%.

This TCR derives from a woman in her 30s with acute or convalescent COVID-19. The chain carries TRBV5-1 and TRBJ1-1, with 8 bases fitting TRBD1. The specimen sequenced was peripheral blood. The CDR3 protein is CASRQGGMVPLEAFF. The CDR3 region has the DNA TGCGCCAGCAGACAGGGGGGGATGGTTCCCCTTGAAGCTTTCTTT.